This section outlines one TCR beta chain sequence together with its context. Its recognized antigen is unknown. No clone much larger than this one lies a single base away; base qualities are absent. CDR1 and CDR2, looked up from the germline V gene (reference sequence), are LNHDA and SQIVND. Taken from cysteine to phenylalanine, the CDR3 has 13 residues. CDR3 DNA only is kept here, 39 bases in frame from base 1. TCR CDR3 regions were amplified from genomic DNA by multiplex PCR using the deep immunoSEQ assay. Genomic DNA extracted from each cell subset was distributed evenly over all wells of several immunoSEQ 96-well plates, and each plate served as one replicate. For sorted subsets, around 200 ng genomic DNA, equal to about 30,000 T cell genomes, was loaded into each replicate PCR. Purified libraries were measured with a Qubit 3.0 fluorometer, size-checked on a Bioanalyzer 2100, and measured again with the KAPA Library Quantification kit. Each immunoSEQ 96-well plate was sequenced on its own single-read 150-cycle Illumina NextSeq 550 flow cell. The paper's data handling went like this. Because the immunoSEQ output included only junctional sequences and no quality scores, the filtering could not be the same as the filtering used for full-length reads. To assign V/J genes and CDR3, sequences were annotated using PyIR, a Python wrapper for IgBLAST v1.9, with IMGT germline references. Reads were removed for weak V/J assignments (E-value above 1e-6), missing CDR3, stop codons, out-of-frame junctions, or ambiguous translated residues. V3J clonotypes were defined as sequences sharing the same inferred V gene, J gene, and CDR3 amino acid sequence. To compute the percentage overlap between repertoires, the number of shared unique clonotypes was divided by the size of the smaller repertoire. RTK rarefaction, the Chao1 estimator, and Recon v2.1 estimates of unobserved clonotypes were used to assess repertoire richness. For all TCRbeta clonotypes obtained by the gDNA method from a few donors, generation probabilities were computed with OLGA. TCRdb provides this immuneACCESS table in a form limited to in-frame rearrangements. Some clones are lacking; in checked studies, under half of them reflect an unresolved V gene, and why the rest are absent is not known. That table is the source of V, J and clone size, and D and trimming were worked out from the DNA. Across this sample there are about 1 million clones, with 75% to 85% seen only once. The ten largest make up under 0.65% of the sample.

This record belongs to a study of shared clonotypes between healthy human individuals (dated by TCRdb to the early 2020s). Context from the whole study: The cohort included three men and a couple of women between 18 and 49 years of age. For each donor, CD4 naive and CD4 memory were each given three plates, CD8 naive was given two plates, and CD8 memory was given one plate. Blood TCR repertoires of a handful of healthy adults were deeply sequenced to estimate repertoire size and the extent of clonotype sharing between individuals. To increase sequencing depth and limit assay-specific biases, different laboratories used diverse techniques to prepare libraries and sequence TCR repertoires. Leukapheresis yielded between about 0.94 and 9 billion PBMCs per donor. On the study overall, not on this receptor specifically: Because the study included a small number of donors, the genetic and exposure-history diversity represented was limited. Incomplete sequencing was indicated by rarefaction of sorted-subset datasets, despite the large sequencing depth. Compared with non-shared clonotypes, the clonotypes found in all four sorted-subset donors had higher generation probabilities. Pairwise subsampling indicated that sequencing depth was expected to affect the degree of clonotype sharing among donors. Sampling was restricted to blood, and TCR repertoires in tissues likely differ from the TCR repertoires found in blood. Naive subsets generally had larger estimated clonotype richness than memory subsets did. When a handful of donors were compared, the shared fraction of clonotypes was around 5.1% for naive CD4, 3.5% to 4% for naive CD8, 2.3% for memory CD4, and 0.4% for memory CD8.

The donors were healthy, HIV-negative adults with no recently reported acute infections or vaccinations. All donors were Caucasian adults living in Nashville, Tennessee, USA. Magnetic negative selection was used to enrich CD4+ T cells, after which naive cells were positively selected on CD45RA and the negative fraction became the memory subset. Blood was obtained by leukapheresis, after which PBMCs were separated by Ficoll-Histopaque density gradient centrifugation and cryopreserved in liquid nitrogen vapor phase. Purity and quantity of every magnetically sorted T cell population were checked by analytical flow cytometry. Genomic DNA was isolated from each sorted fraction and quantified by UV absorbance on a Nanodrop 2000c.

The material sequenced was memory CD4+ T cells from PBMCs. The cell subset or site label on this specimen signifies: CD45RA-negative fraction. The chain couples TRBV19 to TRBJ2-5, with TRBD1 tentatively as D gene (5 bases match). The DNA end favors TRBJ2-7, so the J call may be wrong. This sequence was found in a man aged 18 to 29 in good health. Some clones in this sample may be carry-over from other donors' samples. The CDR3 has the sequence CASSDSGNYEQYF. The nucleotides are TGTGCCAGTTCCGACAGTGGTAATTACGAGCAGTACTTC.